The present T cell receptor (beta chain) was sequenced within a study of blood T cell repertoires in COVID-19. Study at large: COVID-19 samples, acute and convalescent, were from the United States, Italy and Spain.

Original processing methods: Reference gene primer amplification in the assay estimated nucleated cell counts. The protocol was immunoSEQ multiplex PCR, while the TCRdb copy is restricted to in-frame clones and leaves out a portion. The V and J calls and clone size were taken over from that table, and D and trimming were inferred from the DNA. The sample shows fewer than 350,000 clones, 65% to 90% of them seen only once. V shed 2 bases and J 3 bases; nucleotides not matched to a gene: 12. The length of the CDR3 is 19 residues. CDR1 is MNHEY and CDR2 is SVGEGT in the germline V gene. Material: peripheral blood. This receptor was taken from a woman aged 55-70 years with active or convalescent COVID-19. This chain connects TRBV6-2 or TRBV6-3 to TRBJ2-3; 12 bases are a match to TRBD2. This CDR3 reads CASSYEYPPSGGATDTQYF. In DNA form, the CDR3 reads TGTGCCAGCAGTTACGAGTACCCGCCTAGCGGGGGGGCTACAGATACGCAGTATTTT.